This T cell receptor (beta chain) was sequenced in a study of low-dose radiotherapy and immunotherapy resistance in tumors. Study-wide context: Every six weeks patients received intravenous ipilimumab 1 mg/kg, and every two weeks they received intravenous nivolumab 240 mg.

This clonotype was recorded many times. The time point is: before trial treatment. It was nivolumab, ipilimumab, aspirin, low-dose cyclophosphamide and low-dose radiotherapy that donors received. Primers used for first-strand cDNA, a TRAV- and TRBV-specific set, covered both alpha and beta chains. The authors ran about 18 PCR cycles to amplify TCRs with a constant-region primer and V-primer adapter. Isolated mRNA underwent amplification by in vitro transcription. MiXCR, applied by TCRdb to the reads, yields one record per CDR3 protein. The repertoire holds 75,000 to 95,000 distinct CDR3 sequences, more than 8% seen once, with around 0.97% in the top ten. There are 13 residues in the CDR3. The germline V gene encodes CDR1 SGHTA and CDR2 FQGTGA. V gave up 3 bases and J gave up 3 bases, with 3 bases separating them.

The starting material was PBMCs, obtained before treatment. V and J are TRBV7-3 and TRBJ2-6; D gene unclear. This TCR was sampled from a male donor with prostate cancer. The CDR3 region is CASSLIGANVLTF. The CDR3 DNA is TGTGCCAGCAGCTTGATTGGGGCCAACGTCCTGACTTTC.